Listed here is a single T cell receptor beta chain. The antigen remains unidentified. This CDR3 is 15 amino acids long. Trimming removed 3 bases from V and 6 bases from J, with 14 bases in between. Germline lookup yields CDR1 SEHNR and CDR2 FQNEAQ (reference sequence). These data are taken from a study of blood T cells in healthy people across ages. Study observations and caveats: Donor CMV status was unknown, possibly confounding expanded clonotype changes. Reliance upon unsorted PBMCs precluded definitive naive versus antigen-experienced comparison.

For the second PCR, which ran for about 7 to 11 cycles, a sample-barcoded 5' primer and a J-beta primer mix were used. Researchers report that a template-switch adaptor with 12 random nucleotides tagged each cDNA molecule. MiXCR was run by TCRdb on the 5' RACE reads, yielding one entry per CDR3 protein. The sample has fewer than 2,000,000 distinct CDR3 sequences, about 39% seen once; the top ten hold 23%. Individuals who donated were healthy Caucasians from Russia aged about 6 to 95. The sample taken for sequencing was blood. This receptor was identified in a human donor in good health. V gene TRBV7-9 combines with J gene TRBJ1-4, with D tentatively TRBD1 (5 bases). The CDR3 protein is CASSFGRGGDEKLFF. The CDR3, as DNA: TGTGCCAGCAGCTTCGGGCGCGGGGGGGATGAAAAACTGTTTTTT.